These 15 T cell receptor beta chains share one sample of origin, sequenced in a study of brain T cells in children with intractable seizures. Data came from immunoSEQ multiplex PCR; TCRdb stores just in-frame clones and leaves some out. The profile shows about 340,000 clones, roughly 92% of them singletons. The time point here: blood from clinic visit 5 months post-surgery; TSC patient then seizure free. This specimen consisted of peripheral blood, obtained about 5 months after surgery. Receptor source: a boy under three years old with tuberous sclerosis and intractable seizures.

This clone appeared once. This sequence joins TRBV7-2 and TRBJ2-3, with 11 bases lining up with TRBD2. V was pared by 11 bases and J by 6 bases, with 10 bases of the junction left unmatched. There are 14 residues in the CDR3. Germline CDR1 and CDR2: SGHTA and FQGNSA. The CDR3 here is CAGGLAGSPDTQYF. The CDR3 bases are TGTGCCGGCGGACTAGCGGGTTCCCCGGATACGCAGTATTTT.

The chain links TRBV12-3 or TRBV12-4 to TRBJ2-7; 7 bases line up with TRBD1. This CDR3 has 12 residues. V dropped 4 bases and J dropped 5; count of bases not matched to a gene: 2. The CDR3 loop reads CASSYRGDEQYF. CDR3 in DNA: TGTGCCAGCAGTTACAGGGGAGACGAGCAGTACTTC.

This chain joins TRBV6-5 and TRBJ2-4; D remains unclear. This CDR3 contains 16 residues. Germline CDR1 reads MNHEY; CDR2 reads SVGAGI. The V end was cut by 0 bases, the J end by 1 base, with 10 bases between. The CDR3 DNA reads TGTGCCAGCAGTTACTCGATTGGCAGGGCCAAAAACATTCAGTACTTC. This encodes CASSYSIGRAKNIQYF.

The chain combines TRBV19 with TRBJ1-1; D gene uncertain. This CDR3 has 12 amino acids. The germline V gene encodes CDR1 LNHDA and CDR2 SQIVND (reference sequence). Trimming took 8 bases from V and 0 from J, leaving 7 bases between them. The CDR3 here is CASGELNTEAFF. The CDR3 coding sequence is TGTGCCAGTGGAGAGTTGAACACTGAAGCTTTCTTT. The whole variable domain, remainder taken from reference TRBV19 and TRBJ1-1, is DGGITQSPKYLFRKEGQNVTLSCEQNLNHDAMYWYRQDPGQGLRLIYYSQIVNDFQKGDIAEGYSVSREKKESFPLTVTSAQKNPTAFYLCASGELNTEAFFGQGTRLTVV.

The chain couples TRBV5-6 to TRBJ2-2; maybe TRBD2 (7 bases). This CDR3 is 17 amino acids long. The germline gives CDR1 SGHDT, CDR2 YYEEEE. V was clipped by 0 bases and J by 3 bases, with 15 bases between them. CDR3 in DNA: TGTGCCAGCAGCTTGGCCGCGGGGGCGCCGGACACCGGGGAGCTGTTTTTT. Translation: CASSLAAGAPDTGELFF.

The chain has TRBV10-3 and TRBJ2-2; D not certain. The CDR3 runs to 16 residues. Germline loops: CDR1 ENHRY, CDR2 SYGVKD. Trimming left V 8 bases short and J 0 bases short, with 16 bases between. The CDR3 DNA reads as TGTGCCATCCTACGGACGCCCTACACGAACACCGGGGAGCTGTTTTTT. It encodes CAILRTPYTNTGELFF.

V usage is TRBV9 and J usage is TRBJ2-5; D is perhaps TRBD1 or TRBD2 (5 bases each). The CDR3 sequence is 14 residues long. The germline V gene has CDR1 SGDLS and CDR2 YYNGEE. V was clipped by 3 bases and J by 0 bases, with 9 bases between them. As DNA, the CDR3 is TGTGCCAGCAGCGGCTCGGGACACCAAGAGACCCAGTACTTC. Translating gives CASSGSGHQETQYF.

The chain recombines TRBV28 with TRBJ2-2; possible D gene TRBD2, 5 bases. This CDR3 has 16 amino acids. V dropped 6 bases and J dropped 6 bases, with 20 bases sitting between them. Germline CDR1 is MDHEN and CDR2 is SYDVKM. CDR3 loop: CASSSAVRSRAGELFF. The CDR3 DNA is TGTGCCAGCAGCTCAGCGGTCCGGTCACGCGCCGGGGAGCTGTTTTTT.

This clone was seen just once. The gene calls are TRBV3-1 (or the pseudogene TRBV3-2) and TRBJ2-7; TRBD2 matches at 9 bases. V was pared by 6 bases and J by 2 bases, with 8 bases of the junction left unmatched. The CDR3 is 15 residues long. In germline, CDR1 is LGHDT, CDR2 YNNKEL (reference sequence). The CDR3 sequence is CASRSSGRQAYEQYF. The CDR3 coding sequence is TGTGCCAGCAGATCAAGCGGGAGGCAAGCCTACGAGCAGTACTTC.

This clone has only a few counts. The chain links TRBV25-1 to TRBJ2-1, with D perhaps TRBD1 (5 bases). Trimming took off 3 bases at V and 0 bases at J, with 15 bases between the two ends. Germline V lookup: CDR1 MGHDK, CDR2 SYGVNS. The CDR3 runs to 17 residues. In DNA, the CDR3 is TGTGCCAGCAGTGATTTACAGGAAAGGAGCTCCTACAATGAGCAGTTCTTC. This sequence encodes CASSDLQERSSYNEQFF.

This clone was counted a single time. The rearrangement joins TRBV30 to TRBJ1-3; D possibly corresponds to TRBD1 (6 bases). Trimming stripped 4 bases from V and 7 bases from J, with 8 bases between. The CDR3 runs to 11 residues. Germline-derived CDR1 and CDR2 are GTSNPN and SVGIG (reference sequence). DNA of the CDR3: TGTGCCTGGACGGGGGCGAACACCATATATTTT. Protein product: CAWTGANTIYF.

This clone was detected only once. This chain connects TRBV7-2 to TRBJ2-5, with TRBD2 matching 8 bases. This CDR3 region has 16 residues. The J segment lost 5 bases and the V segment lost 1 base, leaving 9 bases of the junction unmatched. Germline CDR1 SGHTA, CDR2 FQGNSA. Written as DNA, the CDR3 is TGTGCCAGCAGCTTAGGATCTAGCGGGTCCCGCGAGACCCAGTACTTC. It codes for CASSLGSSGSRETQYF.

CDR3 in amino acids: CASSGAGTKKLPGYEQYF. CDR3 nucleotides: TGTGCCAGCAGCGGGGCCGGGACGAAAAAACTTCCAGGCTACGAGCAGTACTTC. J is TRBJ2-7 and V is TRBV7-2; tentatively, D is TRBD1 or TRBD2 (5 bases each). Trimming removed 5 bases at V and 3 bases at J, with 26 bases between. Germline V lookup: CDR1 SGHTA, CDR2 FQGNSA. CDR3 size: 18 residues.

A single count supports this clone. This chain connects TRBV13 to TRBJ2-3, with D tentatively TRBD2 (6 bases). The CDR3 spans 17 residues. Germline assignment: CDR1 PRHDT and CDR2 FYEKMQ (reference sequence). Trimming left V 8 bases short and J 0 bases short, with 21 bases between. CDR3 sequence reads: CASELGRDASSTDTQYF. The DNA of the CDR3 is TGTGCCAGCGAATTGGGGCGGGACGCATCTAGCACAGATACGCAGTATTTT.

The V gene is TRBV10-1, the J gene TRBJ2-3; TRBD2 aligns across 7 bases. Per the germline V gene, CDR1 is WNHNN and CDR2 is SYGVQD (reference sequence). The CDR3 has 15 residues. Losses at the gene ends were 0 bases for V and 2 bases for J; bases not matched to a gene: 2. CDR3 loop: CASSESGRATDTQYF. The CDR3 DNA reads TGCGCCAGCAGTGAGTCGGGGAGGGCCACAGATACGCAGTATTTT.